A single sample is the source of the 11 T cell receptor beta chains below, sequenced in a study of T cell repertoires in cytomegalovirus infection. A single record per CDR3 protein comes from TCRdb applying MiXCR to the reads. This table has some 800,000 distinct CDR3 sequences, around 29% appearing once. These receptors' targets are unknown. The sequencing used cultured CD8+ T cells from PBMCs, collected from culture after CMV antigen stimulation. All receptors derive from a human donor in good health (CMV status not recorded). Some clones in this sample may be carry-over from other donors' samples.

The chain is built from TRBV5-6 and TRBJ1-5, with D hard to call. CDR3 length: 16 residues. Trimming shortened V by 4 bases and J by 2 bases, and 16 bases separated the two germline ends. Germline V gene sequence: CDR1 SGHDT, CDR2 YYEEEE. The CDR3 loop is CASSPEPGRGNQPQHF. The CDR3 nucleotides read TGTGCCAGCAGCCCCGAGCCGGGAAGGGGCAATCAGCCCCAGCATTTT.

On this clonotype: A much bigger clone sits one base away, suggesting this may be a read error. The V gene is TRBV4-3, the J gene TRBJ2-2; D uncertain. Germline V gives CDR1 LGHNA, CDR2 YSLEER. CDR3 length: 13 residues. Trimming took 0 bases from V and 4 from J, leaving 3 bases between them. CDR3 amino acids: CASSQDGTGELFF. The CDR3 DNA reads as TGCGCCAGCAGCCAAGATGGCACCGGGGAGCTGTTTTTT.

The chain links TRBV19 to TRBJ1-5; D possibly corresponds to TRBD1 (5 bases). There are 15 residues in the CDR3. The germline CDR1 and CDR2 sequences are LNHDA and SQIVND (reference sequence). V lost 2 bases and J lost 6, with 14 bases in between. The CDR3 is CASSIMAGGGQPQHF. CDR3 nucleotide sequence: TGTGCCAGTAGTATAATGGCAGGCGGGGGTCAGCCCCAGCATTTT.

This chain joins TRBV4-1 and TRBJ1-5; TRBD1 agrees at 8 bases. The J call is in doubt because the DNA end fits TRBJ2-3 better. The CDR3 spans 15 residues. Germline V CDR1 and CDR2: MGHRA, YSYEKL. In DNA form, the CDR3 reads TGCGCCAGCAGCCCTACACAGGGGGTCGAGCAGCCCCAGTATTTT. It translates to CASSPTQGVEQPQYF.

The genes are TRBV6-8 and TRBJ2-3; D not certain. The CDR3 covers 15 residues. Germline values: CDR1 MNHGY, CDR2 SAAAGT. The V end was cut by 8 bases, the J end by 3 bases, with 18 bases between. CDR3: CASSLVPPDTDTQYF. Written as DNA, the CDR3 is TGTGCCAGCTCTCTAGTCCCTCCGGATACAGATACGCAGTATTTT.

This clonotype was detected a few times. CDR3 in amino acids: CASSFPPGGYNEQFF. As DNA, the CDR3 is TGTGCCAGCAGCTTCCCCCCTGGGGGTTACAATGAGCAGTTCTTC. J is TRBJ2-1 and V is TRBV7-9; D may be TRBD1 or TRBD2 (5 bases each). The V gene lost 3 bases and the J gene lost 4 bases, with 13 bases spanning the gap. The CDR3 sequence is 15 residues long. CDR1 is SEHNR and CDR2 is FQNEAQ in the germline V gene (reference sequence).

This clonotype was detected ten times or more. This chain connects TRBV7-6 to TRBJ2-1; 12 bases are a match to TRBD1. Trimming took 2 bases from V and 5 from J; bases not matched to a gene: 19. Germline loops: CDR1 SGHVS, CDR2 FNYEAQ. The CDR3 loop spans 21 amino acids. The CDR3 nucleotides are TGTGCCAGCAGCTTATATTGGTCGGGACAGGGGGCCTCTAGGCCTAACAATGAGCAGTTCTTC. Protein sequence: CASSLYWSGQGASRPNNEQFF.

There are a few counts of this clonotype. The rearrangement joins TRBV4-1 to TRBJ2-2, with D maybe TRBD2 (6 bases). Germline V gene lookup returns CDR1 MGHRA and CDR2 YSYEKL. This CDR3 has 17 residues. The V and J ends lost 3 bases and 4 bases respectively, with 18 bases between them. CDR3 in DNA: TGCGCCAGCAGCCACCCGGGACTCGACGGTCTCACCGGGGAGCTGTTTTTT. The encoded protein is CASSHPGLDGLTGELFF.

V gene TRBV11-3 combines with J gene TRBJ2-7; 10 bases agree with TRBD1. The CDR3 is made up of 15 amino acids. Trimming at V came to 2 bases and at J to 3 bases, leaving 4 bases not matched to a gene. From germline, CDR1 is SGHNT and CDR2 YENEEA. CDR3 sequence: CASSLRGTGDYEQYF. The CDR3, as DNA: TGTGCCAGCAGCTTAAGAGGGACAGGGGACTACGAGCAGTACTTC.

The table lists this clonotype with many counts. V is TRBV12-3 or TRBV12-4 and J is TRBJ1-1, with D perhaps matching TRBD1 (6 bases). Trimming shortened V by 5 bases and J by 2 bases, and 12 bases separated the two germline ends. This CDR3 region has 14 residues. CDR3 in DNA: TGTGCCAGCAGTCCGCCGGGGACAAACACTGAAGCTTTCTTT. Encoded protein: CASSPPGTNTEAFF.

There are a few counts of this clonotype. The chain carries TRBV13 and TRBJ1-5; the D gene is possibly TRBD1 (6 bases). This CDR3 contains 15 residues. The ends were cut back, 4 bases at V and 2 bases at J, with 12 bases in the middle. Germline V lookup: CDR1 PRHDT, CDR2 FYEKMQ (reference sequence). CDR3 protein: CASSSRGYGNQPQHF. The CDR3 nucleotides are TGTGCCAGCAGCTCAAGGGGGTACGGCAATCAGCCCCAGCATTTT.